One sample yielded the 3 T cell receptor beta chains listed below, sequenced in a study of blood T cell repertoires in COVID-19. TCRdb's copy holds only in-frame clones and misses some; the assay was immunoSEQ multiplex PCR. The sample contains about 190,000 clones, nearly 85% of which appear only once. Sequencing was performed on peripheral blood. The receptors come from a woman aged 30 to 39 with acute or convalescent COVID-19.

The chain links TRBV5-1 to TRBJ1-2; TRBD1 is a possible D gene (5 bases). Trimming removed 3 bases at V and 8 bases at J, with 11 bases between. This CDR3 has 12 amino acids. The germline V gene has CDR1 SGHRS and CDR2 YFSETQ. CDR3 in amino acids: CASSWGLTGYTF. The CDR3 DNA sequence: TGCGCCAGCAGCTGGGGACTGACCGGCTACACCTTC. The full variable domain, rest sourced from reference TRBV5-1 and TRBJ1-2, is KAGVTQTPRYLIKTRGQQVTLSCSPISGHRSVSWYQQTPGQGLQFLFEYFSETQRNKGNFPGRFSGRQFSNSRSEMNVSTLELGDSALYLCASSWGLTGYTFGSGTRLTVV.

The chain joins TRBV6-5 to TRBJ1-2; TRBD1 agrees at 8 bases. The CDR3 consists of 15 residues. CDR1 is MNHEY, CDR2 SVGAGI, per germline. With V trimmed by 7 bases and J by 4 bases, 11 bases remained unmatched. The CDR3 region is CASKRQGPSVYGYTF. The CDR3 nucleotides read TGTGCCAGCAAGAGACAGGGGCCTTCTGTCTATGGCTACACCTTC.

The gene calls are TRBV10-3 and TRBJ2-2; no definite D call. Per germline, CDR1 ENHRY and CDR2 SYGVKD. The CDR3 contains 14 residues. V lost 7 bases, J lost 0 bases, and 9 bases lay in between. As DNA, the CDR3 is TGTGCCATCAAGGCTAGTCCGAACACCGGGGAGCTGTTTTTT. This sequence encodes CAIKASPNTGELFF.